The present T cell receptor beta chain was sequenced within a study of T cells after yellow fever vaccination. The length of the CDR3 is 15 residues. CDR1 and CDR2 (germline): KGHSH, LQKENI. Trimming removed 2 bases from V and 5 bases from J; junction bases left unmatched: 3. A word on this clonotype: The antigen is undetermined.

General study results and limits: The booster saw the reappearance of most primary-vaccination clones (roughly 95% CD4, about 90% CD8). The presence of abundant clonotypes contaminating from the bulk population was possible in FACS-sorted repertoires.

The study made its TCR cDNA through 5'RACE template switching. That step introduced a universal primer site along with UMIs. TCRdb called the 5' RACE reads again in MiXCR, with one record for every CDR3 protein. This table has hundreds of thousands of distinct CDR3 sequences, over 15% appearing once. The receptor was derived from a man between 18 and 29 years old who received the YFV17D yellow fever vaccine. The chain has TRBV18 and TRBJ2-1; 10 bases map to TRBD2. The input for sequencing was PBMCs, taken before the yellow fever booster vaccination. The CDR3 nucleotides are TGTGCCAGCTCACCAATCGGACTAGCGGACAATGAGCAGTTCTTC. It is translated as CASSPIGLADNEQFF.